The 17 T cell receptor beta chains below come from one sample, sequenced in a study of T cell responses to AZD1222 COVID-19 vaccine. The repertoire was sequenced with immunoSEQ multiplex PCR; TCRdb's copy has only in-frame clones and lacks some. The sample lists over 120,000 clones; under 95% were seen once. The sample was peripheral blood, taken on day 0 of AZD1222 vaccination. Every receptor here comes from an adult in good health.

The chain has TRBV5-6 and TRBJ1-1; 7 bases align to TRBD1. J was trimmed by 1 base and V by 0 bases; bases with no gene match: 9. The CDR3 covers 17 residues. CDR1 is SGHDT, CDR2 YYEEEE, per germline. In DNA form, the CDR3 reads TGTGCCAGCAGCTTGGTACAGGGGAGTATAAGGAACACTGAAGCTTTCTTT. This encodes CASSLVQGSIRNTEAFF.

This chain links TRBV5-4 with TRBJ2-2; 8 bases map to TRBD2. After removal of 0 bases from V and 8 bases from J, the junction contained 6 bases not matched to a gene. Germline V gives CDR1 SGHNT, CDR2 YYREEE (reference sequence). The CDR3 runs to 15 residues. Here the CDR3 reads CASSLATGGSGELFF. For the CDR3, the DNA is TGTGCCAGCAGCTTGGCCACGGGGGGGAGTGGGGAGCTGTTTTTT.

This clone was observed a single time. The chain combines TRBV6-5 with TRBJ1-5, with 7 bases aligning to TRBD1. The germline V gene has CDR1 MNHEY and CDR2 SVGAGI. V was clipped by 4 bases and J by 0 bases; unmatched bases: 3. This CDR3 comprises 15 residues. CDR3 sequence: CASSLRQGSNQPQHF. The CDR3 DNA sequence: TGTGCCAGCAGTTTGAGACAGGGTAGCAATCAGCCCCAGCATTTT.

This chain joins TRBV9 and TRBJ1-1; no definite D call. Looked up from germline, CDR1 is SGDLS and CDR2 is YYNGEE. The CDR3 consists of 14 residues. Deletions cut 4 bases from V and 1 base from J, with 11 bases between. For the CDR3, the DNA is TGTGCCAGCAGCTCGCAGGTTGGGAACACTGAAGCTTTCTTT. As protein: CASSSQVGNTEAFF.

This chain connects TRBV12-3 or TRBV12-4 to TRBJ2-5; D is uncertain. This CDR3 contains 12 residues. V was clipped by 5 bases and J by 0 bases, with 4 bases between them. For the CDR3, the DNA is TGTGCCAGCAGTCCCTACCAAGAGACCCAGTACTTC. This codes for CASSPYQETQYF.

The V call is TRBV6-2 or TRBV6-3, the J call TRBJ1-2; the D gene is possibly TRBD1 (6 bases). Germline CDR1 MNHEY, CDR2 SVGEGT. The V end lost 6 bases, the J end lost 8 bases, and 16 bases lay between the germline ends. This CDR3 region has 13 residues. The CDR3 reads CASSYGQFRGYTF. In DNA form, the CDR3 reads TGTGCCAGCAGCTATGGACAGTTCAGGGGCTACACCTTC.

The J gene is TRBJ1-3, the V gene TRBV10-3; a possible D gene is TRBD1 (6 bases). V was pared by 6 bases and J by 0 bases, with 15 bases between. The CDR3 spans 16 residues. Germline V gene sequence: CDR1 ENHRY, CDR2 SYGVKD. The CDR3 DNA sequence: TGTGCCATCAGGGGTCCGGGACAAATCTCTGGAAACACCATATATTTT. Encoded protein: CAIRGPGQISGNTIYF.

The chain is built from TRBV6-4 and TRBJ1-5, with 10 bases fitting TRBD1. Germline values: CDR1 MRHNA, CDR2 SNTAGT. The CDR3 loop spans 18 amino acids. V shed 6 bases and J 7 bases; nucleotides not matched to a gene: 18. The CDR3 is CASRMRPRDRGPWQPQHF. CDR3 coding DNA: TGTGCCAGCAGAATGAGACCACGGGACAGGGGTCCTTGGCAGCCCCAGCATTTT.

This clone was observed once. V gene TRBV19 combines with J gene TRBJ2-1; D possibly corresponds to TRBD2 (7 bases). The V end lost 3 bases, the J end lost 6 bases, and 15 bases lay between the germline ends. From germline, CDR1 is LNHDA and CDR2 SQIVND (reference sequence). The CDR3 runs 15 residues. The CDR3 spells CASSILGGLGNEQFF. The CDR3 DNA is TGTGCCAGTAGTATCCTGGGGGGGCTAGGCAATGAGCAGTTCTTC.

V and J are TRBV6-1 and TRBJ1-6; D is ambiguous. Germline CDR1 is MNHNS and CDR2 is SASEGT. V lost 1 base, J lost 6 bases, and 4 bases lay in between. This CDR3 comprises 13 residues. The CDR3 coding sequence is TGTGCCAGCAGTGAAGTTGGTAATTCACCCCTCCACTTT. This gives the protein CASSEVGNSPLHF.

The chain uses TRBV6-5 and TRBJ1-2; 7 bases agree with TRBD1. Germline CDR1 and CDR2: MNHEY and SVGAGI. CDR3 length: 13 residues. V trimming: 10 bases; J trimming: 3 bases; junction bases outside the gene matches: 8. The CDR3 loop is CATRGTDYYGYTF. The CDR3 DNA reads as TGTGCCACCAGAGGGACAGATTACTATGGCTACACCTTC.

The V gene is TRBV2, the J gene TRBJ1-1; no reliable D call. The V gene lost 6 bases and the J gene lost 3 bases, with 8 bases spanning the gap. Looked up from germline, CDR1 is SNHLY and CDR2 is FYNNEI. The CDR3 spans 12 residues. The CDR3 region has the DNA TGTGCCAGCAGACTAAGTTACACTGAAGCTTTCTTT. Its translation: CASRLSYTEAFF.

The CDR3 nucleotides are TGTGCCATCAGCCTAGCGGGGGGCGACAATGAGCAGTTCTTC. This translates into CAISLAGGDNEQFF. The chain links TRBV10-3 to TRBJ2-1; 11 bases agree with TRBD2. The V gene's germline CDR1 is ENHRY and CDR2 SYGVKD. V trimming: 6 bases; J trimming: 5 bases; junction bases outside the gene matches: 3. This CDR3 is built from 14 residues.

The gene calls are TRBV24-1 and TRBJ2-7; D possibly matches TRBD1 or TRBD2 (5 bases each). V was pared by 8 bases and J by 12 bases, with 19 bases between. Germline CDR1 and CDR2: KGHDR and SFDVKD. The CDR3 is 12 residues long. The CDR3 coding sequence is TGTGCCACCATAACCGCAGGGACGCTAAGGTACTTC. It codes for CATITAGTLRYF.

V is TRBV7-6 and J is TRBJ2-3; 15 bases map to TRBD2. This CDR3 is built from 20 residues. Germline V gives CDR1 SGHVS, CDR2 FNYEAQ. V gave up 5 bases and J gave up 3 bases; unmatched junction bases: 15. The CDR3 bases are TGTGCCAGCAGCCCCTATAGCGTACCGGGACTAGCGGGGGGAACAGATACGCAGTATTTT. It encodes CASSPYSVPGLAGGTDTQYF.

The chain links TRBV11-3 to TRBJ1-1; D unresolved. Germline loops: CDR1 SGHNT, CDR2 YENEEA. The CDR3 extends over 13 amino acids. Trimming left V 2 bases short and J 1 base short, with 5 bases between. The CDR3 DNA sequence: TGTGCCAGCAGCTTACGCCAGAACACTGAAGCTTTCTTT. Translated, it gives CASSLRQNTEAFF.

CDR3 loop: CASSPGQGLYQPQHF. The CDR3 DNA follows: TGTGCCAGCAGTCCCGGACAGGGCCTTTATCAGCCCCAGCATTTT. The chain employs TRBV6-5 and TRBJ1-5; 8 bases are a match to TRBD1. Germline V gives CDR1 MNHEY, CDR2 SVGAGI. The CDR3 consists of 15 residues. The V segment lost 5 bases and the J segment 5 bases; nucleotides outside the gene matches: 8.